The clone carrying this T cell receptor beta chain came up a few times. Its antigen is unknown. The sample is drawn from a study of beta chain features in type 1 diabetes. Study conclusions and caveats: Shorter TCRB CDR3s, moderately but significantly so, marked every one of the four CD4+ subsets in Type 1 diabetes patients.

Investigators reverse transcribed all isolated RNA, so they sequenced expressed TCRB transcripts. Some clones are missing from TCRdb's copy, which holds only in-frame ones; the method was immunoSEQ multiplex PCR. The sample has roughly 340,000 clones; roughly an eighth are singletons. It was via CD45RO/CCR7/CD25/CD127/CD95/CD27 that CD4+ naive, central memory, regulatory and stem cell-like memory cells were sorted. The receptor was isolated from a woman under 30 with type 1 diabetes. Sequenced material: naive CD4+ T cells from blood.

The CDR3 sequence is CASSWGGLNYEQYF. In DNA, the CDR3 is TGTGCCAGCAGTTGGGGGGGGCTCAACTACGAGCAGTACTTC. The chain is built from TRBV28 and TRBJ2-7; a possible D gene is TRBD2 (7 bases). Trimming took off 4 bases at V and 3 bases at J, with 13 bases between the two ends. Germline CDR1 is MDHEN and CDR2 is SYDVKM. The CDR3 sequence is 14 residues long.